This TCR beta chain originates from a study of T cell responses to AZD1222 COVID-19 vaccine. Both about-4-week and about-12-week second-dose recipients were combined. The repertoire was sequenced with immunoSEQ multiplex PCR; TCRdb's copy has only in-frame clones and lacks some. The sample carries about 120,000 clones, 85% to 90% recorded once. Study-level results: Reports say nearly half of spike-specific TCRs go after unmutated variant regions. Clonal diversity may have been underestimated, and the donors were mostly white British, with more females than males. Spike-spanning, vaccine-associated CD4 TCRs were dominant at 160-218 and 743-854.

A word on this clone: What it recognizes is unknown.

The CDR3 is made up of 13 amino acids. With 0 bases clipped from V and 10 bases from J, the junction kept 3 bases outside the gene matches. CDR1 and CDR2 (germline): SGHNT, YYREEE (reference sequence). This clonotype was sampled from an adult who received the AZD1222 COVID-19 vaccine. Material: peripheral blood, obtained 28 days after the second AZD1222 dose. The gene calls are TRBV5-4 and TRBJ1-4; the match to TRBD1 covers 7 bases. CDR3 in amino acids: CASSLDQGGKLFF. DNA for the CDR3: TGTGCCAGCAGCTTGGATCAGGGGGGAAAACTGTTTTTT.